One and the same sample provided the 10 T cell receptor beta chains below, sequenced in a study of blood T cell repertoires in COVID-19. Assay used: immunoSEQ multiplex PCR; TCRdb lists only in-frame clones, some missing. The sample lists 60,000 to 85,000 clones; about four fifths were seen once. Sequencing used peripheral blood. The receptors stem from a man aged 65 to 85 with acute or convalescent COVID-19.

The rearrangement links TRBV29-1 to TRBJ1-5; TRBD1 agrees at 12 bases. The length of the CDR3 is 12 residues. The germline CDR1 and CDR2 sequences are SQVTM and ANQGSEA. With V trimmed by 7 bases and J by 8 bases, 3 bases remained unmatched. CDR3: CSAGTGGEPQHF. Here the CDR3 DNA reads TGCAGCGCCGGGACAGGGGGCGAGCCCCAGCATTTT.

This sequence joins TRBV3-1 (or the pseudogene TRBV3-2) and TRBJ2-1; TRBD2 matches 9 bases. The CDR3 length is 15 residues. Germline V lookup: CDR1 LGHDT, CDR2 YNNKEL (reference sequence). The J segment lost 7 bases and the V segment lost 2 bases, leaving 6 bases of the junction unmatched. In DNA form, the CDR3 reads TGTGCCAGCAGCCAACCCGGGACTAGCAGGAATGAGCAGTTCTTC. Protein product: CASSQPGTSRNEQFF.

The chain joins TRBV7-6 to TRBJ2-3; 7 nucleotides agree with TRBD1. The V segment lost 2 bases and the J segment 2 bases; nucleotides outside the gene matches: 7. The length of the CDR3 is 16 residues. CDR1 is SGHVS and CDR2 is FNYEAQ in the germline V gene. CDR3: CASSLKGGGPTDTQYF. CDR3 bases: TGTGCCAGCAGCTTAAAAGGGGGCGGCCCCACAGATACGCAGTATTTT.

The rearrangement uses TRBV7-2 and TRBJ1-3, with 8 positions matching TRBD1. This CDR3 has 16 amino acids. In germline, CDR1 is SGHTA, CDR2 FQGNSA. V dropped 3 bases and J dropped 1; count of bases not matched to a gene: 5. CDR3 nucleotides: TGTGCCAGCAGCTTCCCTCAGGGGGCTTCTGGAAACACCATATATTTT. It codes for CASSFPQGASGNTIYF.

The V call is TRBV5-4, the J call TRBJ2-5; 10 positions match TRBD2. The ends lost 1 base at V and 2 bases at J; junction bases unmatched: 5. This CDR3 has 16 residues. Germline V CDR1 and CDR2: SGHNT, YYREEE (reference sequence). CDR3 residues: CASSLKTSGTQETQYF. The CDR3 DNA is TGTGCCAGCAGCTTGAAAACTAGCGGGACTCAAGAGACCCAGTACTTC.

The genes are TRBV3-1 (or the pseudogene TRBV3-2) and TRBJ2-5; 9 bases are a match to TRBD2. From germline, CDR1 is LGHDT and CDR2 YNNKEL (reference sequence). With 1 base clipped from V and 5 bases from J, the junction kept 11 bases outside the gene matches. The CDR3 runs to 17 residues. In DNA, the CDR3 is TGTGCCAGCAGCCAAGGCTTAGTTGCGAGCGGGGGGGAGACCCAGTACTTC. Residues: CASSQGLVASGGETQYF.

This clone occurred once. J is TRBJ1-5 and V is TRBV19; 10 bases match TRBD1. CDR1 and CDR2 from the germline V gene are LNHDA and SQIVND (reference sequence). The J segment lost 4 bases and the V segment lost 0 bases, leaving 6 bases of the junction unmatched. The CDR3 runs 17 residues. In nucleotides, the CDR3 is TGTGCCAGTAGTATAGATACGGGACAGGGGTATAATCAGCCCCAGCATTTT. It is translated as CASSIDTGQGYNQPQHF.

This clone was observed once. The CDR3: CASSFDRGNTEAFF. The CDR3 coding sequence is TGTGCCAGCAGTTTTGACAGGGGGAACACTGAAGCTTTCTTT. This sequence joins TRBV6-2 or TRBV6-3 and TRBJ1-1; 8 bases are a match to TRBD1. J gave up 1 base and V 4 bases, and 2 bases lay outside the gene matches. The CDR3 is 14 amino acids. CDR1 is MNHEY, CDR2 SVGEGT, per germline.

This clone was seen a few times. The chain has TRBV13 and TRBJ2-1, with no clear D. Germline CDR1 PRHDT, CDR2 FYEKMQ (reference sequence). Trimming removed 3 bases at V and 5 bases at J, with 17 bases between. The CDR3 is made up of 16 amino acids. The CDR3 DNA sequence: TGTGCCAGCAGCTTGCCGAGCGAGCTGAGGAACAATGAGCAGTTCTTC. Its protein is CASSLPSELRNNEQFF.

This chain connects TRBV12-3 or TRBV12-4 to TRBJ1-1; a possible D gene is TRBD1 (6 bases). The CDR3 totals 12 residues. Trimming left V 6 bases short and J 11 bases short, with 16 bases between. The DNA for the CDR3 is TGTGCCAGCAGATACCTAACAGGGATGGCTTTCTTT. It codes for CASRYLTGMAFF.